What follows are 10 T cell receptor beta chains derived from one specimen sequenced in a study of human T cells and chemical hapten exposure. MiXCR, run by TCRdb on the 5' RACE reads, gives a single entry per CDR3 protein. Of under 150,000 distinct CDR3 sequences in the sample, 15% to 20% were seen once. Whole blood that had not been fractionated was the source of extracted total RNA. These receptors came from a human donor in good health.

The chain recombines TRBV5-5 with TRBJ2-7; 7 bases line up with TRBD1. V was pared by 2 bases and J by 2 bases, with 7 bases of the junction left unmatched. CDR1 is SGHKS, CDR2 YYEKEE, per germline (reference sequence). This CDR3 is 15 amino acids long. CDR3 region: CASSFVRGLTYEQYF. Here the CDR3 DNA reads TGTGCCAGCAGCTTTGTCAGGGGGTTAACCTACGAGCAGTACTTC.

The chain recombines TRBV4-1 with TRBJ2-1; 7 positions agree with TRBD2. The V and J ends lost 1 base and 0 bases, in that order; junction bases with no gene match: 3. The CDR3 extends over 16 amino acids. From germline, CDR1 is MGHRA and CDR2 YSYEKL. CDR3 sequence (DNA): TGCGCCAGCAGCCAAGCCGGGGGGACCTCCTACAATGAGCAGTTCTTC. This codes for CASSQAGGTSYNEQFF.

In this sample, this clonotype turned up a few times. This chain links TRBV5-1 with TRBJ1-4; 8 bases match TRBD1. After removal of 1 base from V and 4 bases from J, the junction contained 9 bases not matched to a gene. The CDR3 covers 17 residues. Per germline, CDR1 SGHRS and CDR2 YFSETQ. The CDR3 DNA reads as TGCGCCAGCAGCTTGTACGGTCGGGACAGGTTTAATGAAAAACTGTTTTTT. Translation: CASSLYGRDRFNEKLFF.

This clonotype was seen a handful of times. The CDR3 here is CASSPPTGPSNTEAFF. The CDR3 region has the DNA TGTGCCAGCAGCCCCCCGACAGGGCCTTCGAACACTGAAGCTTTCTTT. The chain uses TRBV28 and TRBJ1-1; TRBD1 agrees at 7 bases. CDR1 is MDHEN, CDR2 SYDVKM, per germline. The CDR3 runs 16 residues. With 6 bases clipped from V and 1 base from J, the junction kept 11 bases outside the gene matches.

This clonotype turned up a few times. In DNA, the CDR3 is TGTGCCAGCAATGAAGGTACCGCAACTAATGAAAAACTGTTTTTT. This codes for CASNEGTATNEKLFF. This chain links TRBV6-2 or TRBV6-3 with TRBJ1-4; D not resolved. This CDR3 has 15 amino acids. Trimming took off 7 bases at V and 0 bases at J, with 12 bases between the two ends. CDR1 and CDR2 (germline): MNHEY, SVGEGT.

In its sample, this clonotype was seen a few times. CDR3 sequence reads: CASRFNSAGTEAFF. CDR3 in DNA: TGTGCCAGTAGGTTCAACTCCGCGGGGACTGAAGCTTTCTTT. V usage is TRBV19 and J usage is TRBJ1-1; D gene uncertain. Trimming shortened V by 6 bases and J by 5 bases, and 16 bases separated the two germline ends. Per germline, CDR1 LNHDA and CDR2 SQIVND (reference sequence). The CDR3 consists of 14 residues.

This chain links TRBV29-1 with TRBJ2-5, with D tentatively TRBD1 (6 bases). The germline V gene encodes CDR1 SQVTM and CDR2 ANQGSEA. This CDR3 spans 13 amino acids. Trimming removed 7 bases from V and 5 bases from J, with 17 bases in between. As DNA, the CDR3 is TGCAGCGCTGACCCGGACAGTATGGAGACCCAGTACTTC. Its protein product is CSADPDSMETQYF.

This sequence joins TRBV4-1 and TRBJ1-3; weak D call: TRBD1 (5 bases). This CDR3 has 19 residues. Per the germline V gene, CDR1 is MGHRA and CDR2 is YSYEKL. Trimming took off 1 base at V and 0 bases at J, with 19 bases between the two ends. CDR3 DNA: TGCGCCAGCAGCCAAGGGTCCTGGGACGGCTACAGCTCTGGAAACACCATATATTTT. Amino acid sequence: CASSQGSWDGYSSGNTIYF.

This clonotype was found a few times. This chain connects TRBV5-1 to TRBJ2-5, with D perhaps TRBD2 (5 bases). The V end was cut by 7 bases, the J end by 2 bases, with 15 bases between. This CDR3 region has 14 residues. The germline V gene has CDR1 SGHRS and CDR2 YFSETQ. This CDR3 is CASGVGSTQETQYF. Written as DNA, the CDR3 is TGCGCCAGCGGGGTGGGGAGCACACAAGAGACCCAGTACTTC. Drawing the rest from reference TRBV5-1 and TRBJ2-5, the complete variable domain is KAGVTQTPRYLIKTRGQQVTLSCSPISGHRSVSWYQQTPGQGLQFLFEYFSETQRNKGNFPGRFSGRQFSNSRSEMNVSTLELGDSALYLCASGVGSTQETQYFGPGTRLLVL.

The chain employs TRBV29-1 and TRBJ2-1; 8 nucleotides align to TRBD2. The CDR3 loop spans 14 amino acids. Trimming removed 6 bases from V and 6 bases from J; junction bases left unmatched: 10. CDR1 SQVTM and CDR2 ANQGSEA come from the germline V gene. CDR3 sequence reads: CSVPPGTRTNEQFF. CDR3 DNA sequence: TGCAGCGTGCCACCCGGGACTAGAACCAATGAGCAGTTCTTC.